This T cell receptor beta chain was profiled in a study of T-cell reconstitution after alpha-beta-depleted transplantation in children (dated by TCRdb to the mid-2010s). Background for the entire study: Using TCR repertoire profiling, the study quantitatively followed how T-cell immune reconstitution unfolded in children after TCRalphabeta/CD19-depleted allogeneic hematopoietic cell transplantation.

In regard to this clonotype: Its antigen has not been determined. Qualities for individual bases were not recorded, and no much larger clone is one base off.

Study-level results and caveats: The frequencies of hyperexpanded clones fell over the following months, and after one year, T-cell counts and TCRbeta diversity were mostly attributed to newly produced T cells. The high TCRbeta diversity at day 60 in some patients was ascribed to recipient T cells and intrathymic progenitors that had survived conditioning. The apparently early recovery of alphabetaT-cell counts about two months after transplant reportedly depended on only several hundred rapidly expanded clones that came from non-depleted graft cells.

Libraries were built with PCR. The reads were generated on an Illumina HiSeq 2500. TCR libraries were prepared with molecular barcoding, using unique molecular identifiers to normalize TCRbeta repertoire quantification. TCRdb ran its own pipeline on the public reads, namely fastp trimming at Q25 and MiXCR clone calling, and kept in-frame beta chains. Rows with a matching CDR3 protein are joined into one entry that keeps the most common DNA and genes. The sample table shows about 580,000 distinct CDR3 sequences, and more than 20% are seen once. In total, the top ten clones hold roughly 14% of the sample. What this sample's treatment or condition label stands for: allogeneic hematopoietic cell transplantation with graft depleted of TCRalphabeta T cells and CD19 B cells. Transplant recipients were children who received TCRalphabeta/CD19-depleted allogeneic hematopoietic cell grafts. Including the terminal cysteine and phenylalanine, the CDR3 comprises 16 residues. The kept DNA is CDR3 alone, 48 bases in frame from the first base. The germline V gene provides CDR1 MNHNS and CDR2 SASEGT. From V the trimming removes 7 bases and from J it removes 2 bases, while the gene matches leave 10 bases of the junction unaccounted for.

The chain joins TRBV6-1 to TRBJ1-5, and 8 bases in between align with TRBD1. The sample was PBMCs, mostly from graft donor cells, taken 360 days after TCRalphabeta/CD19-depleted stem cell transplant. The origin of this receptor is a boy younger than two who had a stem cell transplant for acute myeloid leukemia, so the T cells may come from the graft donor. The DNA sequence is TGTGCCAGCAAACGGACCGGGACAGGACGCAATCAGCCCCAGCATTTT. Its product reads: CASKRTGTGRNQPQHF.